This TCR beta chain was profiled in a study of blood T cell repertoires in COVID-19. Looking at the study overall: Italy, Spain and the United States were the sources of the convalescent and acute COVID-19 samples.

The assay was immunoSEQ multiplex PCR, and TCRdb's table has in-frame clones only and misses some. The sample lists 150,000 to 200,000 clones, about 77% occurring once. Participant age was roughly 18 to 90 years, and participants resided in roughly 25 US areas. The sequence came from a woman aged 45-59 years with acute COVID-19. The sequenced sample was PBMCs or T cells enriched from blood (not recorded which).

In nucleotides, the CDR3 is TGTGCCAGCAGCCACCCCGGACAGGGGGCAACCTCTGAAGCTTTCTTT. Encoded protein: CASSHPGQGATSEAFF. This chain connects TRBV3-1 (or the pseudogene TRBV3-2) to TRBJ1-1; 11 bases align to TRBD1. After removal of 3 bases from V and 6 bases from J, the junction contained 9 bases not matched to a gene. The CDR3 spans 16 residues. Germline CDR1 reads LGHDT; CDR2 reads YNNKEL (reference sequence).